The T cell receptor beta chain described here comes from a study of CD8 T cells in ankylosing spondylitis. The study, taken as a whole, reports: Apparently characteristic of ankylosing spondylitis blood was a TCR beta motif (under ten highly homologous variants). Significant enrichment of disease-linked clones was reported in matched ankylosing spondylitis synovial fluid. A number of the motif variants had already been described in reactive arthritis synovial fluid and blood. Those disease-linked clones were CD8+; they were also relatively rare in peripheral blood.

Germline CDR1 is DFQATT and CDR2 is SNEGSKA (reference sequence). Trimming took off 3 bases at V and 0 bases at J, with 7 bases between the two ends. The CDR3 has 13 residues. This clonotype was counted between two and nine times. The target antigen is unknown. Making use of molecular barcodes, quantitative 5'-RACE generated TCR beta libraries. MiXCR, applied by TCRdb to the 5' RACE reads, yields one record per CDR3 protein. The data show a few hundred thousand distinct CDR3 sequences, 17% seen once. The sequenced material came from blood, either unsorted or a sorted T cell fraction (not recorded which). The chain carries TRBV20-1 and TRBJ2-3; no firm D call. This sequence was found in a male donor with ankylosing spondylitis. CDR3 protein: CSASPTSTDTQYF. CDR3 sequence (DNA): TGCAGTGCTAGTCCAACTAGCACAGATACGCAGTATTTT.